Each of the 27 T cell receptor beta chains below was sequenced from the same sample in a study of blood T cell repertoires in COVID-19. Method: immunoSEQ multiplex PCR; TCRdb's copy keeps in-frame clones and lacks some. The sample consists of about 410,000 clones, approximately 91% of them appearing once. Sequenced input: peripheral blood. The receptors come from a woman in her thirties or forties with COVID-19, enrolled during active disease.

The CDR3 nucleotides are TGTGCCTGGAGTGTCTATAACACCGGGGAGCTGTTTTTT. Translated, it gives CAWSVYNTGELFF. This chain uses TRBV30 with TRBJ2-2; D unclear. V was pared by 0 bases and J by 2 bases, with 4 bases between. This CDR3 has 13 amino acids. From germline, CDR1 is GTSNPN and CDR2 SVGIG (reference sequence).

This rearrangement joins TRBV7-2 to TRBJ2-7; D may be TRBD2 (5 bases). CDR1 and CDR2 from the germline V gene are SGHTA and FQGNSA. V lost 5 bases to trimming and J lost 5 bases, with 10 bases between them. The CDR3 has 12 amino acids. In nucleotides, the CDR3 is TGTGCCAGCAGCAACCCCGGGAACGAGCAGTACTTC. Translating gives CASSNPGNEQYF.

The sample holds one count of this clone. This sequence joins TRBV4-3 and TRBJ2-1; tentative D call: TRBD2 (5 bases). From germline, CDR1 is LGHNA and CDR2 YSLEER. The CDR3 runs to 16 residues. Trimming removed 0 bases from V and 0 bases from J, with 9 bases in between. DNA of the CDR3: TGCGCCAGCAGCCAAGACAAGCGGAGCTCCTACAATGAGCAGTTCTTC. It specifies CASSQDKRSSYNEQFF.

The chain links TRBV7-9 to TRBJ2-4; maybe TRBD1 (5 bases). In germline, CDR1 is SEHNR, CDR2 FQNEAQ (reference sequence). There are 13 residues in the CDR3. V lost 8 bases to trimming and J lost 3 bases, with 11 bases between them. The CDR3 here is CASGIRGKNIQYF. DNA of the CDR3: TGTGCCAGCGGCATTAGGGGCAAAAACATTCAGTACTTC.

Note on this clone: Other DNA variants within this sample encode the same CDR3. The V and J genes are TRBV28 and TRBJ2-7; TRBD1 aligns across 9 bases. CDR3 size: 14 residues. Germline CDR1 MDHEN, CDR2 SYDVKM. The V and J ends lost 4 bases and 2 bases, in that order; junction bases with no gene match: 3. As DNA, the CDR3 is TGTGCCAGCAGTTCAACAGGGGGCACCTACGAGCAGTACTTC. This encodes CASSSTGGTYEQYF. The variable domain in full, completed from reference TRBV28 and TRBJ2-7, reads DVKVTQSSRYLVKRTGEKVFLECVQDMDHENMFWYRQDPGLGLRLIYFSYDVKMKEKGDIPEGYSVSREKKERFSLILESASTNQTSMYLCASSSTGGTYEQYFGPGTRLTVT.

This sequence joins TRBV6-5 and TRBJ1-3; unclear D gene. The CDR3 totals 15 residues. Germline CDR1 MNHEY, CDR2 SVGAGI. With 4 bases removed from V and 0 bases from J, the gap between germline ends came to 10 bases. DNA of the CDR3: TGTGCCAGCAGTTCCAGGCTCCCCTCTGGAAACACCATATATTTT. Translating gives CASSSRLPSGNTIYF.

The chain recombines TRBV28 with TRBJ1-5, with D tentatively TRBD1 (6 bases). V was clipped by 2 bases and J by 7 bases, with 12 bases between them. This CDR3 has 14 residues. Germline-derived CDR1 and CDR2 are MDHEN and SYDVKM. The CDR3 is CASSLPNREQPQHF. The CDR3 region has the DNA TGTGCCAGCAGTTTACCGAACAGGGAGCAGCCCCAGCATTTT.

The chain combines TRBV6-1 with TRBJ2-7; 7 nucleotides agree with TRBD1. The CDR3 is 13 residues long. V was clipped by 5 bases and J by 5 bases; unmatched bases: 6. Germline CDR1 reads MNHNS; CDR2 reads SASEGT. CDR3 sequence: CASSYWQGDEQYF. The CDR3, as DNA: TGTGCCAGCAGTTATTGGCAGGGGGACGAGCAGTACTTC.

The V call is TRBV19, the J call TRBJ1-1; TRBD1 matches at 12 bases. The CDR3 loop spans 16 amino acids. Germline-derived CDR1 and CDR2 are LNHDA and SQIVND (reference sequence). The V gene end was trimmed by 4 bases and the J gene end by 1 base; junction bases not matched to a gene: 4. The chain's CDR3 is CASSTGTGGPNTEAFF. The CDR3 region has the DNA TGTGCCAGTAGTACCGGGACAGGGGGCCCGAACACTGAAGCTTTCTTT.

This clone has a single count. The genes are TRBV5-8 and TRBJ1-1; 8 bases align to TRBD1. V was clipped by 4 bases and J by 13 bases; unmatched bases: 15. From germline, CDR1 is SGHTS and CDR2 YDEGEE. The CDR3 is made up of 14 amino acids. The CDR3 spells CASSQNRGGLGLFF. CDR3 coding DNA: TGTGCCAGCAGCCAGAACAGGGGGGGACTCGGACTTTTCTTT.

In its sample, this clone was seen once. The genes are TRBV30 and TRBJ1-3, with a tentative D call TRBD1 (6 bases). Trimming pared 0 bases from V and 2 bases from J, leaving 8 bases between. Germline assignment: CDR1 GTSNPN and CDR2 SVGIG (reference sequence). CDR3 size: 14 residues. The CDR3 DNA reads as TGTGCCTGGAGTGTAGGACAGACTGGAAACACCATATATTTT. This sequence encodes CAWSVGQTGNTIYF. The full variable domain, rest sourced from reference TRBV30 and TRBJ1-3, is SQTIHQWPATLVQPVGSPLSLECTVEGTSNPNLYWYRQAAGRGLQLLFYSVGIGQISSEVPQNLSASRPQDRQFILSSKKLLLSDSGFYLCAWSVGQTGNTIYFGEGSWLTVV.

In DNA form, the CDR3 reads TGTGCCAGCAGTCAGGGGGCGTTGAATGAGCAGTTCTTC. Translation: CASSQGALNEQFF. This sequence joins TRBV7-2 and TRBJ2-1; TRBD1 matches 8 bases. CDR1 and CDR2 (germline): SGHTA, FQGNSA. J gave up 7 bases and V 6 bases, and 5 bases lay outside the gene matches. The CDR3 is made up of 13 amino acids.

The chain has TRBV27 and TRBJ2-7, with a possible D match to TRBD1 (6 bases). The V and J ends lost 2 bases and 2 bases respectively, with 13 bases between them. CDR1 is MNHEY, CDR2 SMNVEV, per germline (reference sequence). The length of the CDR3 is 15 residues. CDR3 loop: CASSLASRGPYEQYF. The CDR3 nucleotides are TGTGCCAGCAGTTTAGCGTCCAGGGGCCCCTACGAGCAGTACTTC.

The gene calls are TRBV27 and TRBJ1-5, with 9 nucleotides matching TRBD1. CDR1 and CDR2 from the germline V gene are MNHEY and SMNVEV (reference sequence). This CDR3 spans 13 amino acids. Losses at the gene ends were 11 bases for V and 4 bases for J; bases not matched to a gene: 6. The CDR3 DNA is TGTGCCGTCGCGGGGACAGGGAATCAGCCCCAGCATTTT. Translation: CAVAGTGNQPQHF.

The count of this clone is one. The CDR3 bases are TGTGCCAGCAGCCGGACAGGGGGTTTCTACGAGCAGTACTTC. This gives the protein CASSRTGGFYEQYF. The V and J genes are TRBV6-2 or TRBV6-3 and TRBJ2-7, with 10 bases that match TRBD1. Germline values: CDR1 MNHEY, CDR2 SVGEGT. This CDR3 has 14 residues. V dropped 6 bases and J dropped 3; count of bases not matched to a gene: 5.

The V call is TRBV18, the J call TRBJ1-6; 8 nucleotides agree with TRBD1. The CDR3 is 15 residues long. Germline V gene data show CDR1 as KGHSH and CDR2 as LQKENI. J gave up 8 bases and V 5 bases, and 8 bases lay outside the gene matches. The CDR3 loop reads CASSTDRGLHSPLHF. CDR3 bases: TGTGCCAGCTCAACCGACAGGGGTTTACATTCACCCCTCCACTTT.

This clone was picked up one time. The chain uses TRBV11-3 and TRBJ2-2, with D perhaps TRBD1 (6 bases). V lost 5 bases, J lost 5 bases, and 12 bases lay in between. Germline V CDR1 and CDR2: SGHNT, YENEEA. The CDR3 sequence is 14 residues long. CDR3 DNA: TGTGCCAGCAGCATAAGGCAGGGGACCGGGGAGCTGTTTTTT. It codes for CASSIRQGTGELFF.

This chain joins TRBV28 and TRBJ1-3; D may be TRBD1 (6 bases). The CDR3 runs to 16 residues. Germline CDR1 reads MDHEN; CDR2 reads SYDVKM. V lost 6 bases and J lost 7, with 22 bases in between. The CDR3 DNA sequence: TGTGCCAGCAGGTCGGCCTGGACAGTAAACAGGAACACCATATATTTT. The encoded protein is CASRSAWTVNRNTIYF.

CDR3 in DNA: TGTGCCAGCAGCGCCGGGGAGGGGACTTACAATGAGCAGTTCTTC. Translation gives CASSAGEGTYNEQFF. The V call is TRBV9, the J call TRBJ2-1; 7 nucleotides match TRBD2. The germline gives CDR1 SGDLS, CDR2 YYNGEE. There are 15 residues in the CDR3. Unmatched junction bases numbered 7, after V lost 3 bases and J lost 4 bases. Complete variable domain (other parts from reference TRBV9 and TRBJ2-1): DSGVTQTPKHLITATGQRVTLRCSPRSGDLSVYWYQQSLDQGLQFLIQYYNGEERAKGNILERFSAQQFPDLHSELNLSSLELGDSALYFCASSAGEGTYNEQFFGPGTRLTVL.

This rearrangement joins TRBV7-2 to TRBJ1-3; D call uncertain. The CDR3 has 16 amino acids. With 7 bases removed from V and 0 bases from J, the gap between germline ends came to 16 bases. CDR1 is SGHTA, CDR2 FQGNSA, per germline. In DNA form, the CDR3 reads TGTGCCAGCACTAAAGAGGTCCTTAGCTCTGGAAACACCATATATTTT. Translating it yields CASTKEVLSSGNTIYF.

The chain carries TRBV7-8 and TRBJ2-1; 8 bases are a match to TRBD1. V dropped 5 bases and J dropped 3; count of bases not matched to a gene: 6. Germline V gives CDR1 SGHVS, CDR2 FQNEAQ. CDR3 size: 15 residues. As DNA, the CDR3 is TGTGCCAGCAGCCCAACAGGGGGATACTACAATGAGCAGTTCTTC. Its protein is CASSPTGGYYNEQFF.

V is TRBV19 and J is TRBJ1-3; D is uncertain. CDR1 and CDR2 from the germline V gene are LNHDA and SQIVND (reference sequence). V lost 5 bases and J lost 3, with 14 bases in between. The CDR3 covers 15 residues. The CDR3 sequence is CASSLTVSDGNTIYF. The CDR3 nucleotides are TGTGCCAGTAGTCTGACGGTGAGCGATGGAAACACCATATATTTT.

The chain employs TRBV5-6 and TRBJ2-5, with 7 bases matching TRBD2. V gave up 2 bases and J gave up 4 bases; unmatched junction bases: 8. In germline, CDR1 is SGHDT, CDR2 YYEEEE. This CDR3 is built from 15 residues. Here the CDR3 DNA reads TGTGCCAGCAGCTTCGGGGCGGGGGATGGAGAGACCCAGTACTTC. As protein: CASSFGAGDGETQYF.

DNA for the CDR3: TGTGCCAGCCGGCGGGAGGGGGCAGCGAATCAGCCCCAGCATTTT. Its translation: CASRREGAANQPQHF. The rearrangement uses TRBV2 and TRBJ1-5; TRBD1 aligns across 7 bases. Germline lookup yields CDR1 SNHLY and CDR2 FYNNEI. This CDR3 spans 15 amino acids. With V trimmed by 8 bases and J by 4 bases, 11 bases remained unmatched.

The J gene is TRBJ2-7, the V gene TRBV6-5; D remains ambiguous. V lost 5 bases to trimming and J lost 0 bases, with 14 bases between them. The CDR3 runs to 15 residues. The germline V gene encodes CDR1 MNHEY and CDR2 SVGAGI. In DNA, the CDR3 is TGTGCCAGCAGTCCTTTTAACACCCGCTCCTACGAGCAGTACTTC. It is translated as CASSPFNTRSYEQYF.

The chain is built from TRBV19 and TRBJ1-5; 9 bases agree with TRBD1. V lost 4 bases and J lost 6; bases outside the gene matches: 7. The CDR3 contains 15 residues. CDR1 is LNHDA, CDR2 SQIVND, per germline (reference sequence). The CDR3 DNA is TGTGCCAGTAGTAACGTACAGGGGGCTGGTCAGCCCCAGCATTTT. This sequence encodes CASSNVQGAGQPQHF.

This chain uses TRBV5-4 with TRBJ1-2; 11 positions agree with TRBD1. The CDR3 is 17 residues long. The V gene end was trimmed by 0 bases and the J gene end by 4 bases; junction bases not matched to a gene: 8. CDR1 and CDR2 from the germline V gene are SGHNT and YYREEE (reference sequence). CDR3 in amino acids: CASSLAGTGGFVYGYTF. CDR3 nucleotide sequence: TGTGCCAGCAGCTTGGCCGGGACAGGGGGTTTTGTCTATGGCTACACCTTC. Full variable domain (remainder filled in from reference TRBV5-4 and TRBJ1-2): ETGVTQSPTHLIKTRGQQVTLRCSSQSGHNTVSWYQQALGQGPQFIFQYYREEENGRGNFPPRFSGLQFPNYSSELNVNALELDDSALYLCASSLAGTGGFVYGYTFGSGTRLTVV.